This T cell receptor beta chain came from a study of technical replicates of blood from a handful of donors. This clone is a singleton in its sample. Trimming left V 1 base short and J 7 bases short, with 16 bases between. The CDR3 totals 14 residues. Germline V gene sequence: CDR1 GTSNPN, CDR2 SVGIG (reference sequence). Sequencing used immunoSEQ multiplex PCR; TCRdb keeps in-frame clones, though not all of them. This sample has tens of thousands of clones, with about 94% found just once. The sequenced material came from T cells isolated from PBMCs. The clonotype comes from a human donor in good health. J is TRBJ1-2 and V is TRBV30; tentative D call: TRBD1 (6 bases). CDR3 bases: TGTGCCTGGAGTGGTTACCGGGACATAGCTGGCTACACCTTC. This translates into CAWSGYRDIAGYTF.